Listed here is a single TCR beta chain. Its antigen is unidentified. The V and J ends lost 3 bases and 5 bases, in that order; junction bases with no gene match: 3. CDR3 size: 12 residues. Per the germline V gene, CDR1 is SQVTM and CDR2 is ANQGSEA. The PCR ran on 60 Vbeta and 13 Jbeta primers. TCRdb's copy holds only in-frame clones and misses some; the assay was immunoSEQ multiplex PCR. With 130,000 or so clones in the sample, the ten largest clones hold roughly 2%. This record comes from a study of cytomegalovirus exposure and HLA in healthy donors. Study-wide findings and caveats: For most TCR beta V segments, an earlier analysis put the productive rate at about 90% or about 30% of the time.

The source is an older woman in good health and CMV-seronegative. The rearrangement uses TRBV29-1 and TRBJ2-5; TRBD2 aligns across 7 bases. Sequences were obtained from PBMCs. The DNA for the CDR3 is TGCAGCGTTGATGGACTAGGCGAGACCCAGTACTTC. Its protein product is CSVDGLGETQYF. The variable domain in full, completed from reference TRBV29-1 and TRBJ2-5, reads SAVISQKPSRDICQRGTSLTIQCQVDSQVTMMFWYRQQPGQSLTLIATANQGSEATYESGFVIDKFPISRPNLTFSTLTVSNMSPEDSSIYLCSVDGLGETQYFGPGTRLLVL.